This passage covers 21 T cell receptor beta chains from one sample sequenced in a study of sequential checkpoint blockade in melanoma. TCRdb keeps only in-frame clones here, not all; method: immunoSEQ multiplex PCR. This repertoire shows around 19,000 clones, 55% to 80% found once; its top ten account for about a fifth. Treatment specified: randomized to nivolumab then ipilimumab (arm A) or the reverse (arm B). The starting material was CD8+ T cells sorted from blood (inferred from file names), obtained from a patient given nivolumab and ipilimumab in sequence. The receptors derive from a human donor with melanoma.

The CDR3 DNA reads as TGTGCCAGCAGCTTGGGAGACAGAAGCAATCAGCCCCAGCATTTT. This sequence encodes CASSLGDRSNQPQHF. The chain joins TRBV5-6 to TRBJ1-5; D is perhaps TRBD1 (5 bases). The CDR3 runs 15 residues. Germline V lookup: CDR1 SGHDT, CDR2 YYEEEE. V lost 0 bases to trimming and J lost 1 base, with 8 bases between them.

The chain uses TRBV19 and TRBJ1-1, with D unclear. V was cut by 0 bases and J by 9 bases, with 11 bases left in between. CDR3 length: 13 residues. Looked up from germline, CDR1 is LNHDA and CDR2 is SQIVND (reference sequence). CDR3 region: CASSIDGGDQAFF. The CDR3 DNA follows: TGTGCCAGTAGTATAGATGGCGGGGATCAAGCTTTCTTT.

The rearrangement joins TRBV5-1 to TRBJ1-2; no clear D. V was pared by 3 bases and J by 1 base, with 7 bases between. The CDR3 is 13 amino acids. Germline CDR1 is SGHRS and CDR2 is YFSETQ. The CDR3 sequence: CASSYNSNYGYTF. The CDR3, as DNA: TGCGCCAGCAGCTATAACAGTAACTATGGCTACACCTTC.

The CDR3 DNA reads as TGTGCCAGCAGCCCCAGGGACAGGCCATACTATGGCTACACCTTC. Its protein is CASSPRDRPYYGYTF. The rearrangement uses TRBV6-5 and TRBJ1-2, with 8 bases fitting TRBD1. The CDR3 runs 15 residues. V lost 6 bases and J lost 3; bases outside the gene matches: 9. The germline V gene has CDR1 MNHEY and CDR2 SVGAGI.

This sequence joins TRBV5-1 and TRBJ1-2; possible D gene TRBD1, 6 bases. V lost 1 base and J lost 4, with 14 bases in between. Germline CDR1 is SGHRS and CDR2 is YFSETQ. This CDR3 comprises 15 residues. CDR3 in amino acids: CASSLTGTGFYGYTF. The CDR3 DNA sequence: TGCGCCAGCAGCTTGACAGGGACGGGGTTCTATGGCTACACCTTC.

This clone appeared a few times. The chain joins TRBV2 to TRBJ2-1, with 9 bases that match TRBD2. The CDR3 length is 15 residues. Per germline, CDR1 SNHLY and CDR2 FYNNEI. Losses at the gene ends were 7 bases for V and 8 bases for J; bases not matched to a gene: 12. The CDR3 DNA sequence: TGTGCCAGCACGCTGGGTGGACTAGCGTTCGATGAGCAGTTCTTC. It encodes CASTLGGLAFDEQFF.

This chain connects TRBV2 to TRBJ1-5, with TRBD1 matching 8 bases. This CDR3 comprises 17 residues. Germline V lookup: CDR1 SNHLY, CDR2 FYNNEI. J was trimmed by 3 bases and V by 3 bases; bases with no gene match: 10. Here the CDR3 reads CASSDSPDRATNQPQHF. CDR3 bases: TGTGCCAGCAGTGATTCCCCGGACAGGGCTACCAATCAGCCCCAGCATTTT.

The chain recombines TRBV5-4 with TRBJ2-3, with TRBD1 matching 7 bases. Losses at the gene ends were 10 bases for V and 0 bases for J; bases not matched to a gene: 14. Per the germline V gene, CDR1 is SGHNT and CDR2 is YYREEE (reference sequence). The CDR3 covers 16 residues. CDR3 DNA: TGTGCCCCACGGCCCCCCGACAGGGTCAGCACAGATACGCAGTATTTT. It specifies CAPRPPDRVSTDTQYF.

The chain combines TRBV5-4 with TRBJ2-7, with D unclear. V shed 6 bases and J shed 5 bases, with 18 bases lying between them. CDR3 length equals 14 residues. Germline CDR1 SGHNT, CDR2 YYREEE (reference sequence). The DNA of the CDR3 is TGTGCCAGCAATTCGCGCTCCCAACCCCACGAGCAGTACTTC. Translated, it gives CASNSRSQPHEQYF.

The J gene is TRBJ1-1, the V gene TRBV6-6, with a weak D call TRBD1 (5 bases). Germline lookup yields CDR1 MNHNY and CDR2 SVGAGI (reference sequence). CDR3 length: 11 amino acids. Trimming removed 6 bases at V and 6 bases at J, with 8 bases between. The CDR3 region has the DNA TGTGCCAGCAGGACGGGGGCTGAAGCTTTCTTT. It encodes CASRTGAEAFF.

V usage is TRBV15 and J usage is TRBJ2-2; weak D call: TRBD1 (5 bases). The CDR3 sequence is 13 residues long. Per the germline V gene, CDR1 is LNHNV and CDR2 is YYDKDF (reference sequence). V was shortened by 8 bases and J by 2 bases, with 9 bases between the two germline ends. The CDR3 here is CATGAPNTGELFF. The CDR3 nucleotides are TGTGCCACCGGGGCCCCAAACACCGGGGAGCTGTTTTTT.

The chain couples TRBV19 to TRBJ2-7; 8 bases are shared with TRBD1. Trimming at V came to 5 bases and at J to 4 bases, leaving 7 bases not matched to a gene. The CDR3 runs 14 residues. Germline V gene data show CDR1 as LNHDA and CDR2 as SQIVND (reference sequence). The CDR3 reads CASSPLTGVYEQYF. CDR3 DNA: TGTGCCAGTAGTCCTCTGACAGGGGTATACGAGCAGTACTTC.

The chain links TRBV7-9 to TRBJ1-2; 8 bases align to TRBD1. J gave up 4 bases and V 11 bases, and 9 bases lay outside the gene matches. Per the germline V gene, CDR1 is SEHNR and CDR2 is FQNEAQ (reference sequence). The CDR3 extends over 13 amino acids. As DNA, the CDR3 is TGTGCCGGATACAGGGGGGCCCTCTATGGCTACACCTTC. Translation: CAGYRGALYGYTF. Full variable domain (rest looked up from reference TRBV7-9 and TRBJ1-2): DTGVSQNPRHKITKRGQNVTFRCDPISEHNRLYWYRQTLGQGPEFLTYFQNEAQLEKSRLLSDRFSAERPKGSFSTLEIQRTEQGDSAMYLCAGYRGALYGYTFGSGTRLTVV.

This clone was detected once. The chain is built from TRBV6-5 and TRBJ2-7; 13 bases line up with TRBD2. The CDR3 length is 15 residues. Germline V lookup: CDR1 MNHEY, CDR2 SVGAGI. V trimming: 5 bases; J trimming: 6 bases; junction bases outside the gene matches: 7. CDR3 DNA sequence: TGTGCCAGCAGTCCCGGGACTAGCGGGATAAGCGAGCAGTACTTC. Translation: CASSPGTSGISEQYF.

V and J are TRBV7-2 and TRBJ2-6, with TRBD1 matching over 9 bases. V shed 2 bases and J 3 bases; nucleotides not matched to a gene: 8. Per the germline V gene, CDR1 is SGHTA and CDR2 is FQGNSA. This CDR3 spans 18 amino acids. The CDR3 protein is CASSLLGTGILGANVLTF. The DNA for the CDR3 is TGTGCCAGCAGCTTACTAGGGACAGGGATTCTTGGGGCCAACGTCCTGACTTTC.

The gene calls are TRBV7-9 and TRBJ1-2, with 7 bases aligning to TRBD1. Germline trimming cut 5 bases from V and 7 bases from J; bases unmatched to any gene: 7. Germline V gene sequence: CDR1 SEHNR, CDR2 FQNEAQ (reference sequence). This CDR3 is built from 13 residues. CDR3 bases: TGTGCCAGCAGCGCGGGACAGTCTTTTGGCTACACCTTC. The encoded protein is CASSAGQSFGYTF. The full variable domain, in which reference TRBV7-9 and TRBJ1-2 provide the parts outside the CDR3, is DTGVSQNPRHKITKRGQNVTFRCDPISEHNRLYWYRQTLGQGPEFLTYFQNEAQLEKSRLLSDRFSAERPKGSFSTLEIQRTEQGDSAMYLCASSAGQSFGYTFGSGTRLTVV.

The chain joins TRBV10-3 to TRBJ1-2; 9 bases are a match to TRBD1. CDR1 is ENHRY and CDR2 is SYGVKD in the germline V gene. There are 14 residues in the CDR3. The J segment lost 5 bases and the V segment lost 4 bases, leaving 5 bases of the junction unmatched. In DNA form, the CDR3 reads TGTGCCATCAGTGGGGACAGGGAACTTTATGGCTACACCTTC. Amino acid sequence: CAISGDRELYGYTF.

This clone has only one observation. The chain carries TRBV27 and TRBJ1-1; D possibly corresponds to TRBD1 (5 bases). The CDR3 spans 13 residues. Deletions cut 3 bases from V and 4 bases from J, with 9 bases between. Germline values: CDR1 MNHEY, CDR2 SMNVEV (reference sequence). The CDR3 region is CASSLGPRTEAFF. As DNA, the CDR3 is TGTGCCAGCAGTTTGGGGCCCCGCACTGAAGCTTTCTTT.

The chain links TRBV6-4 to TRBJ1-1; TRBD1 agrees at 9 bases. Germline V gene sequence: CDR1 MRHNA, CDR2 SNTAGT. Germline trimming cut 5 bases from V and 4 bases from J; bases unmatched to any gene: 8. The CDR3 spans 15 residues. The chain's CDR3 is CASSPTGGGSTEAFF. The DNA for the CDR3 is TGTGCCAGCAGTCCCACAGGGGGCGGGAGCACTGAAGCTTTCTTT.

This clone has just a few counts. V usage is TRBV23-1 and J usage is TRBJ1-2; D is ambiguous. TRBV23-1 has ORF status, its function being uncertain. V lost 2 bases, J lost 6 bases, and 10 bases lay in between. The CDR3 contains 13 residues. As DNA, the CDR3 is TGCGCCAGCAGTCAACGTTTGGCCCATGGCTACACCTTC. Translation: CASSQRLAHGYTF.

V is TRBV7-6 and J is TRBJ2-7, with 10 bases aligning to TRBD1. Germline loops: CDR1 SGHVS, CDR2 FNYEAQ. The CDR3 runs 15 residues. Unmatched junction bases numbered 10, after V lost 5 bases and J lost 6 bases. CDR3 residues: CASSPLGQGSGEQYF. The CDR3 region has the DNA TGTGCCAGCAGCCCACTGGGACAGGGGTCCGGCGAGCAGTACTTC.